The 7 T cell receptor beta chains below all came from one sample that was sequenced in a study of regulatory T cells in long-lasting Graves disease. Time point indicated: newly diagnosed GD, antithyroid drugs for less than 3 months. From RNA extracted from PBMCs, the TCR library was made. Investigators prepared the TCR beta libraries by applying iRepertoire HTBI primers and Arm-PCR of CDR3 regions. TCRdb re-derived calls from the multiplex PCR reads in MiXCR, one entry per CDR3 protein. Of around 400,000 distinct CDR3 sequences listed, less than 20% are singletons. Specimen: peripheral blood mononuclear cells (PBMCs), collected at new diagnosis, from a patient treated with antithyroid drugs. The source of these receptors is a female donor with Graves disease.

This clonotype showed up just a few times. The rearrangement joins TRBV20-1 to TRBJ1-3; TRBD1 might be the D (5 bases). CDR1 and CDR2 from the germline V gene are DFQATT and SNEGSKA (reference sequence). The ends were cut back, 1 base at V and 0 bases at J, with 19 bases in the middle. This CDR3 has 18 amino acids. CDR3 protein: CSARVDSEQDHSGNTIYF. The CDR3 DNA is TGCAGTGCTAGAGTTGACAGCGAGCAGGATCACTCTGGAAACACCATATATTTT.

This chain links TRBV6-1 with TRBJ2-3, with D possibly being TRBD1 (7 bases). This CDR3 has 14 amino acids. V dropped 6 bases and J dropped 3 bases, with 13 bases sitting between them. Germline-derived CDR1 and CDR2 are MNHNS and SASEGT. For the CDR3, the DNA is TGTGCCAGCAGGGAGGGGGCGCGTACAGATACGCAGTATTTT. It codes for CASREGARTDTQYF.

This clonotype was picked up a small number of times. The chain is built from TRBV4-2 and TRBJ2-5, with D perhaps matching TRBD1 or TRBD2 (5 bases each). Trimming removed 0 bases at V and 2 bases at J, with 10 bases between. Germline V gene lookup returns CDR1 LGHNA and CDR2 YNFKEQ. The CDR3 extends over 15 amino acids. The DNA for the CDR3 is TGTGCCAGCAGCCAAGAAGAGGGGCAGCAAGAGACCCAGTACTTC. It specifies CASSQEEGQQETQYF.

This clonotype was counted at least ten times. The J gene is TRBJ2-5, the V gene TRBV3-1, with D possibly matching TRBD1 (5 bases). CDR3 size: 11 residues. The germline CDR1 and CDR2 sequences are LGHDT and YNNKEL (reference sequence). CDR3 protein: CAIRAGETQYF. Written as DNA, the CDR3 is TGTGCAATCAGGGCTGGGGAGACCCAGTACTTC.

The table lists this clonotype with many counts. The rearrangement joins TRBV24-1 to TRBJ2-7; 9 bases line up with TRBD1. CDR3 size: 15 residues. V dropped 7 bases and J dropped 3; count of bases not matched to a gene: 9. CDR1 is KGHDR and CDR2 is SFDVKD in the germline V gene. CDR3: CATSVTGTGLYEQYF. The CDR3 bases are TGTGCCACCAGCGTCACCGGGACAGGGCTCTACGAGCAGTACTTC.

Concerning this clonotype itself: A far larger clone is one nucleotide away, so this likely arose from a read error. The chain has TRBV7-3 and TRBJ2-3; 11 nucleotides line up with TRBD2. CDR3 length: 15 amino acids. V lost 3 bases and J lost 5; bases outside the gene matches: 4. CDR1 and CDR2 (germline): SGHTA, FQGTGA. The CDR3 DNA reads TGTGCCAGCAGCTTTAGCGGGGGGGCCGTAGATACGCAGTATTTT. Protein product: CASSFSGGAVDTQYF.

In this sample, this clonotype turned up a few times. This chain connects TRBV7-9 to TRBJ1-4; D is perhaps TRBD1 (6 bases). V lost 6 bases, J lost 8 bases, and 10 bases lay in between. The CDR3 length is 12 residues. The germline CDR1 and CDR2 sequences are SEHNR and FQNEAQ (reference sequence). The CDR3 sequence: CASRGGREKLFF. The CDR3 nucleotides are TGTGCCAGCAGAGGGGGACGAGAAAAACTGTTTTTT.